Below, 7 T cell receptor beta chains from the same sample are listed, as sequenced in a study of long-term antiretroviral therapy in people with HIV (dated by TCRdb to about 2022). The immunoSEQ hsTCRB v3.0 assay was used at survey level resolution to sequence the TRB variable region. Sourced from immuneACCESS, this table was stored by TCRdb with only in-frame sequences that have V and J called. A share of the clones is absent; for the studies checked, an unresolved V gene accounts for under half, and the remainder has no known explanation. Counted in this sample were more than 20,000 clones; 85% of them appeared once. Jointly, the top ten make up around 9.5% of the sample. This specimen was unsorted PBMCs, taken 2.3 years after starting antiretroviral therapy. The receptors shown here come from a man aged 40-49 years with HIV.

The V gene is TRBV5-6, the J gene TRBJ1-1; the D is unclear. CDR1 is SGHDT and CDR2 is YYEEEE in the germline V gene. Deletions cut 6 bases from V and 0 bases from J, with 12 bases between. The CDR3 is 14 residues long. The CDR3 bases are TGTGCCAGCAACGCAGGTACCGTGAACACTGAAGCTTTCTTT. It specifies CASNAGTVNTEAFF.

V usage is TRBV4-1 and J usage is TRBJ2-5; no clear D. Germline lookup yields CDR1 MGHRA and CDR2 YSYEKL. This CDR3 spans 12 amino acids. Deletions cut 0 bases from V and 6 bases from J, with 5 bases between. The CDR3 nucleotides read TGCGCCAGCAGCCAAGAAGGTCAGACCCAGTACTTC. Translation gives CASSQEGQTQYF.

The chain carries TRBV29-1 and TRBJ1-3, with D hard to call. Germline CDR1 and CDR2: SQVTM and ANQGSEA. The CDR3 consists of 15 residues. The V and J ends lost 0 bases and 2 bases respectively, with 11 bases between them. CDR3 sequence: CSVEDLGNPGNTIYF. The DNA for the CDR3 is TGCAGCGTTGAAGATCTGGGGAATCCTGGAAACACCATATATTTT. The full variable domain, in which reference TRBV29-1 and TRBJ1-3 provide the parts outside the CDR3, is SAVISQKPSRDICQRGTSLTIQCQVDSQVTMMFWYRQQPGQSLTLIATANQGSEATYESGFVIDKFPISRPNLTFSTLTVSNMSPEDSSIYLCSVEDLGNPGNTIYFGEGSWLTVV.

V and J are TRBV2 and TRBJ1-2; perhaps TRBD1 as D (5 bases). The CDR3 is 15 residues long. The V end was cut by 8 bases, the J end by 4 bases, with 20 bases between. Per germline, CDR1 SNHLY and CDR2 FYNNEI. This CDR3 reads CASWGGAPNGYGYTF. In DNA, the CDR3 is TGTGCCAGCTGGGGTGGGGCCCCTAACGGCTATGGCTACACCTTC.

The chain carries TRBV9 and TRBJ2-1; the match to TRBD2 covers 7 bases. CDR1 SGDLS and CDR2 YYNGEE come from the germline V gene. After removal of 8 bases from V and 7 bases from J, the junction contained 9 bases not matched to a gene. The CDR3 loop spans 13 amino acids. CDR3 in amino acids: CASHKRGENEQFF. DNA of the CDR3: TGTGCCAGTCACAAGCGGGGCGAAAATGAGCAGTTCTTC.

This chain uses TRBV5-5 with TRBJ2-7; D is unresolved. The CDR3 has 14 amino acids. The germline V and J ends were trimmed by 1 base and 5 bases, with 13 bases remaining between them. Germline V gene data show CDR1 as SGHKS and CDR2 as YYEKEE (reference sequence). Here the CDR3 DNA reads TGTGCCAGCAGCTTGTACCCCCCCGACGACGAGCAGTACTTC. This sequence encodes CASSLYPPDDEQYF. Full variable domain (rest looked up from reference TRBV5-5 and TRBJ2-7): DAGVTQSPTHLIKTRGQQVTLRCSPISGHKSVSWYQQVLGQGPQFIFQYYEKEERGRGNFPDRFSARQFPNYSSELNVNALLLGDSALYLCASSLYPPDDEQYFGPGTRLTVT.

The genes are TRBV15 and TRBJ2-7; possibly TRBD1 for D (6 bases). Germline V gene lookup returns CDR1 LNHNV and CDR2 YYDKDF (reference sequence). V was trimmed by 5 bases and J by 0 bases, leaving 11 bases between them. This CDR3 is 14 amino acids long. This CDR3 reads CATSVPGVSYEQYF. The CDR3 coding sequence is TGTGCCACCAGCGTGCCAGGGGTCTCCTACGAGCAGTACTTC.